This is a list of T cell receptor beta chains from one sample in a study of blood T cell repertoires in COVID-19. TCRdb's copy holds only in-frame clones and misses some; the assay was immunoSEQ multiplex PCR. The repertoire has around 250,000 clones, about 86% of them found once; the top ten carry approximately 6%. What was sequenced was peripheral blood. The receptors were sampled from an elderly man with acute or convalescent COVID-19. Each CDR3 is given with its conserved first and last residue. D genes are given only for firm matches. Not all rows give a size; the values are once, few, many and, for expanded clones, a class.

d_gene	j_gene	abundance	v_gene	CDR3nt	CDR3aa
TRBD1	TRBJ2-7	NA	TRBV11-3	TGTGCCAGCAGCCGAGACAGGGTGAGCGAGCAGTACTTC	CASSRDRVSEQYF
NA	TRBJ1-2	NA	TRBV10-3	TGTGCTGCGGCGGGATCTAACTATGGCTACACCTTC	CAAAGSNYGYTF
TRBD2	TRBJ2-5	NA	TRBV2	TGTGCCAGCAGTGGAGCAGCGGGGTACCAAGAGACCCAGTACTTC	CASSGAAGYQETQYF
TRBD1	TRBJ1-6	NA	TRBV7-2	TGTGCCAGCAGCTTAGTGGCAGGGGGATTTTCACCCCTCCACTTT	CASSLVAGGFSPLHF
NA	TRBJ2-5	once	TRBV29-1	TGCAGCGTTGAAGGCAACAGGGGGGGGACCCAGTACTTC	CSVEGNRGGTQYF
TRBD2	TRBJ2-3	NA	TRBV3-1/TRBV3-2	TGTGCCAGCGCCAAAGGGACTAGCGTGGCAGATACGCAGTATTTT	CASAKGTSVADTQYF
TRBD2	TRBJ2-2	NA	TRBV7-7	TGTGCTAGCAGCCCCACCGGGGGGTCCACCAGGGAGCTGTTTTTT	CASSPTGGSTRELFF
TRBD2	TRBJ2-5	NA	TRBV6-1	TGTGCCAGCAGTGAAGGGACTAGCGAGACCCAGTACTTC	CASSEGTSETQYF
NA	TRBJ2-5	NA	TRBV18	TGTGCCAGCTCACCAATGACAGAAGAGACCCAGTACTTC	CASSPMTEETQYF
NA	TRBJ1-2	NA	TRBV3-1/TRBV3-2	TGTGCCAGCAGCCCAAGTGCCTTAGGGGGTAACTATGGCTACACCTTC	CASSPSALGGNYGYTF
NA	TRBJ2-7	NA	TRBV27	TGTGCCAGCAGTTTACAGCCTAGAGGCACCTACGAGCAGTACTTC	CASSLQPRGTYEQYF
NA	TRBJ2-7	NA	TRBV7-9	TGTGCCAGCAGCCCTACCGCGGCTGCAACACCCTACGAGCAGTACTTC	CASSPTAAATPYEQYF
NA	TRBJ2-3	NA	TRBV7-2	TGTGCCAGCAGCTTAGGGGGTAGCGGCATACTCACAGATACGCAGTATTTT	CASSLGGSGILTDTQYF
TRBD1	TRBJ1-4	NA	TRBV11-2	TGTGCCAGCAGCCACCCACCGGGGACAGGGAATGAAAAACTGTTTTTT	CASSHPPGTGNEKLFF
NA	TRBJ2-2	NA	TRBV18	TGTGCCAGCTCCCCGGGCAGGGAATTCACCGGGGAGCTGTTTTTT	CASSPGREFTGELFF
TRBD1	TRBJ1-5	NA	TRBV28	TGTGCCAGCAGTTCGGTGAAGGGGGCTGGTAATCAGCCCCAGCATTTT	CASSSVKGAGNQPQHF
TRBD2	TRBJ2-2	NA	TRBV5-4	TGTGCCAGCAGCCCGGGACTAGCGGGAACGAACACCGGGGAGCTGTTTTTT	CASSPGLAGTNTGELFF
NA	TRBJ2-2	NA	TRBV3-1/TRBV3-2	TGTGCCAGCAGCCAAAACACGGTGGCGGTGGAGCTGTTTTTT	CASSQNTVAVELFF
TRBD1	TRBJ2-2	NA	TRBV7-9	TGTGCCAGCAGCCCCGACAGGGTCACCGGGGAGCTGTTTTTT	CASSPDRVTGELFF
NA	TRBJ1-1	few	TRBV6-2/TRBV6-3	TGTGCCAGCAGTTACTCGGGGCTAGGAAGTGCTGAAGCTTTCTTT	CASSYSGLGSAEAFF
NA	TRBJ2-4	NA	TRBV3-1/TRBV3-2	TGTGCCAGCAGCCAAGGAGGCGGACTAGCCAAAAACATTCAGTACTTC	CASSQGGGLAKNIQYF
NA	TRBJ2-5	NA	TRBV7-6	TGTGCCAGCAGCTCACTCCGGTCTCCCCAAGAGACCCAGTACTTC	CASSSLRSPQETQYF
TRBD2	TRBJ2-3	NA	TRBV19	TGTGCCAGTAGTATAGGAGCTAGCGGGAGGGTAGATACGCAGTATTTT	CASSIGASGRVDTQYF
TRBD1	TRBJ2-3	NA	TRBV9	TGTGCCAGCAGCGTGACAGGGGCAGATACGCAGTATTTT	CASSVTGADTQYF
TRBD1	TRBJ2-7	NA	TRBV7-9	TGTGCCAGCAGCCCAGTAAGCACAGGGGGTCCCTACGAGCAGTACTTC	CASSPVSTGGPYEQYF
TRBD2	TRBJ2-2	NA	TRBV27	TGTGCCAGCAGTTTATCGGTCCCGGGACTAGCGGGTAGCACCGGGGAGCTGTTTTTT	CASSLSVPGLAGSTGELFF
NA	TRBJ2-7	NA	TRBV11-2	TGTGCCAGCATACCGACAGGGACTCGCTCCTACGAGCAGTACTTC	CASIPTGTRSYEQYF
TRBD1	TRBJ2-1	NA	TRBV19	TGTGCCAGTAGTACGGCGACAGGGCACTACAATGAGCAGTTCTTC	CASSTATGHYNEQFF
NA	TRBJ1-6	few	TRBV11-2	TGTGCCAGCAGCTCCAAAATCCTCTCCGGCTATAATTCACCCCTCCACTTT	CASSSKILSGYNSPLHF
TRBD1	TRBJ1-6	NA	TRBV23-1	TGCGCCAGCAGTCAACCGGGACAGACCAATTCACCCCTCCACTTT	CASSQPGQTNSPLHF
NA	TRBJ2-5	NA	TRBV19	TGTGCCAGTAGTATAAGGGGACAGACAGGGAGGCCAGAGACCCAGTACTTC	CASSIRGQTGRPETQYF
TRBD1	TRBJ2-7	NA	TRBV6-5	TGTGCCAGCAGTCCCAGGACAGGCCCTTCCTACGAGCAGTACTTC	CASSPRTGPSYEQYF
TRBD1	TRBJ2-7	NA	TRBV5-4	TGTGCCAGCAGCCTGGACAGGGCGAAGCAGTACTTC	CASSLDRAKQYF
NA	TRBJ1-1	NA	TRBV7-6	TGTGCCAGCACCCTCCTAAAGGAGGGTGGGGTCACTGAAGCTTTCTTT	CASTLLKEGGVTEAFF
NA	TRBJ1-2	NA	TRBV3-1/TRBV3-2	TGTGCCAGCAGTCCGACAGAGAACTATGGCTACACCTTC	CASSPTENYGYTF
TRBD1	TRBJ2-1	few	TRBV5-1	TGCGCCAGCAGCTTCGGGACAGGGCTCAATGAGCAGTTCTTC	CASSFGTGLNEQFF
TRBD2	TRBJ2-5	NA	TRBV4-1	TGCGCCAGCAGCCAAGGGGGGGGGACCCAGTACTTC	CASSQGGGTQYF
NA	TRBJ1-5	NA	TRBV5-4	TGTGCCAGCAGCTTGGGGGAGAATCAGCCCCAGCATTTT	CASSLGENQPQHF
TRBD2	TRBJ2-7	once	TRBV19	TGTGCCAGTACCCCGACTAGCGGGAACTCCTACGAGCAGTACTTC	CASTPTSGNSYEQYF
NA	TRBJ2-2	NA	TRBV29-1	TGCAGCGTCGCACATAGCGTCGCGAACACCGGGGAGCTGTTTTTT	CSVAHSVANTGELFF
TRBD1	TRBJ1-6	few	TRBV28	TGTGCCAGCAGTTTAAGGGAGGACAGGGTGGATTCACCCCTCCACTTT	CASSLREDRVDSPLHF